This T cell receptor beta chain was recovered during a study of radiotherapy plus CTLA-4 blockade in lung cancer (dated by TCRdb to the late 2010s). About the full investigation: Objective responses occurred in approximately 17% of enrolled patients, and 30% to 35% achieved disease control. Overall study results and their limits: The strongest predictors of response, as reported, were early dynamic changes in blood T cell clones along with a rise in serum interferon-beta after radiation. After treatment with radiotherapy and ipilimumab, TCR clones that came from tumors expanded in the peripheral blood.

The study evaluated CTLA-4 blockade (ipilimumab) given together with focal radiation therapy in patients who had chemo-refractory metastatic non-small-cell lung cancer. The receptor library was made with the immunoSEQ multiplex PCR assay. As stored in TCRdb, this immuneACCESS dataset retains in-frame rearrangements with V and J assigned. A fraction of the clones does not appear; measured against another copy, unresolved V genes explain less than half of the discrepancy, and the remainder lacks a known reason. This sample has about 73,000 clones in its table, and about nine tenths of those were observed once. 35% to 50% of the sample lies in the top ten. Concerning this clone: This clone's antigen is unknown. It has no much larger one-base neighbor in the sample; base qualities were not kept.

The sequencing used peripheral blood, collected from a patient treated with radiotherapy plus ipilimumab. The receptor was isolated from a human donor with non-small cell lung cancer that progressed on radiotherapy plus ipilimumab.

The CDR3 reads CASSQDHGNEQFF. In nucleotide form, the sequence is TGCGCCAGCAGCCAAGATCACGGGAATGAGCAGTTCTTC. The chain employs TRBV4-1 and TRBJ2-1; the D gene cannot be named for sure. The germline V gene yields MGHRA for CDR1 and YSYEKL for CDR2. Trimming removed 0 bases from V and 7 bases from J, leaving 7 bases between the germline ends. Including cysteine and phenylalanine, the CDR3 has 13 amino acids. Only CDR3 DNA remains: 39 bases, in frame from the first base.